This T cell receptor beta chain was identified during a study of blood T cells in healthy people across ages. CDR3 size: 15 residues. Germline V gives CDR1 MNHEY, CDR2 SVGAGI. Trimming removed 6 bases at V and 7 bases at J, with 19 bases between. The use of a sample-barcoded 5' primer and a J-beta primer mix characterized a second PCR of roughly 6 to 11 cycles. TCRdb ran MiXCR on the 5' RACE reads and lists one entry per CDR3 protein. The sample includes about 830,000 distinct CDR3 sequences, over 45% of them seen just once. The V call is TRBV6-5, the J call TRBJ2-1; weak D call: TRBD1 (6 bases). Source material: blood. The sequence was collected from a man aged 25-40 years in good health. The CDR3, as DNA: TGTGCCAGCAGCAGGTGGGCAGGGGAAAGAAATGAGCAGTTCTTC. The encoded protein is CASSRWAGERNEQFF.